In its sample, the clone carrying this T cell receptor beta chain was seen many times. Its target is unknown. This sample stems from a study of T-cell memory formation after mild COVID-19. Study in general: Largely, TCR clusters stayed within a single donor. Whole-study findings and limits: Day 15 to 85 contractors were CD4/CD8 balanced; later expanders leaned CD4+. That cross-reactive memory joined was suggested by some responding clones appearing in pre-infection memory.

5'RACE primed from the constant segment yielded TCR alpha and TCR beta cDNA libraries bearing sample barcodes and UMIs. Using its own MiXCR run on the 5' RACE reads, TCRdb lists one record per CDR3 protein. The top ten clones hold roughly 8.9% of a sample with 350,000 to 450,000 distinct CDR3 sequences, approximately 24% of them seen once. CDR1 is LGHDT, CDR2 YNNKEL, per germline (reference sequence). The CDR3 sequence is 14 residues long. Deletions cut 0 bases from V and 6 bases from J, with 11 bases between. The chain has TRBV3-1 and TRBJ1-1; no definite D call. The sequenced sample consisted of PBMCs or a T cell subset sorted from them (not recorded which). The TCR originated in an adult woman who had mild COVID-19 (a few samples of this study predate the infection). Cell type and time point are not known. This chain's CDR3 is CASSQDLKGSEAFF. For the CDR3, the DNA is TGTGCCAGCAGCCAAGATTTAAAAGGGTCTGAAGCTTTCTTT.